This passage covers 2 T cell receptor beta chains from one sample sequenced in a study of OX40 agonist ivuxolimab in advanced cancers. TCRdb's table, derived via immunoSEQ multiplex PCR, lists solely in-frame clones and lacks some. The sample has approximately 19,000 clones, about 88% seen once; the top ten hold around 10%. The specimen was CD4+ or CD8+ T cells sorted from blood, collected in a trial of the OX40 agonist ivuxolimab. The receptor source for this set is an adult with an advanced solid tumor such as melanoma, head and neck, liver or kidney cancer.

This sequence joins TRBV28 and TRBJ2-5; D not certain. The DNA end is a closer match to TRBJ2-7, so the J assignment may be wrong. Germline V gene sequence: CDR1 MDHEN, CDR2 SYDVKM. There are 14 residues in the CDR3. CDR3: CASSPAVGTYEQYF. The CDR3 region has the DNA TGTGCCAGCAGTCCCGCCGTGGGAACCTACGAGCAGTACTTC.

The V call is TRBV27, the J call TRBJ1-1; D may be TRBD1 (6 bases). This CDR3 contains 12 residues. From germline, CDR1 is MNHEY and CDR2 SMNVEV (reference sequence). V was shortened by 8 bases and J by 7 bases, with 14 bases between the two germline ends. The CDR3: CASRTGMDEAFF. DNA for the CDR3: TGTGCCAGCCGAACAGGGATGGATGAAGCTTTCTTT.